This T cell receptor beta chain was documented in a study of T cells after somatic rescue of genetic block. TCRdb's copy holds only in-frame clones and misses some; the assay was immunoSEQ multiplex PCR. The repertoire has 45,000 to 70,000 clones, 95% to 96% of them found once; the top ten carry under 0.095%. V trimming: 6 bases; J trimming: 5 bases; junction bases outside the gene matches: 7. The CDR3 length is 13 residues. Looked up from germline, CDR1 is KGHSH and CDR2 is LQKENI. Sequenced material: peripheral blood mononuclear cells (PBMCs). The sequence derives from a child under two years old. This chain connects TRBV18 to TRBJ2-7; 7 bases match TRBD1. The CDR3 sequence is CASSSDRVDEQYF. CDR3 bases: TGTGCCAGCTCGAGCGACAGGGTCGACGAGCAGTACTTC. Full variable domain (outside the CDR3, taken from reference TRBV18 and TRBJ2-7): NAGVMQNPRHLVRRRGQEARLRCSPMKGHSHVYWYRQLPEEGLKFMVYLQKENIIDESGMPKERFSAEFPKEGPSILRIQQVVRGDSAAYFCASSSDRVDEQYFGPGTRLTVT.